Below, 25 T cell receptor beta chains from the same sample are listed, as sequenced in a study of shared clonotypes between healthy human individuals. Produced via immunoSEQ multiplex PCR; TCRdb's table is partial and in-frame only. Found here are over 950,000 clones, 70% to 85% of them singletons; the top ten hold about 0.89%. Source material: memory CD4+ T cells from PBMCs. Subset: CD45RA-negative fraction. Every receptor here comes from a man between 18 and 35 years old in good health. Some clones in this sample may be carry-over from other donors' samples.

The chain couples TRBV5-5 to TRBJ1-5, with 7 positions matching TRBD1. There are 14 residues in the CDR3. CDR1 and CDR2 from the germline V gene are SGHKS and YYEKEE (reference sequence). V trimming: 4 bases; J trimming: 4 bases; junction bases outside the gene matches: 5. The CDR3 sequence is CASSLTDRNQPQHF. The DNA for the CDR3 is TGTGCCAGCAGCCTTACGGACAGGAATCAGCCCCAGCATTTT.

This clone was observed once. The rearrangement joins TRBV6-5 to TRBJ2-7, with D perhaps TRBD1 or TRBD2 (5 bases each). The V gene's germline CDR1 is MNHEY and CDR2 SVGAGI. Trimming took off 0 bases at V and 6 bases at J, with 15 bases between the two ends. The CDR3 runs to 15 residues. CDR3 sequence reads: CASSYSNRGELEQYF. The CDR3, as DNA: TGTGCCAGCAGTTACTCGAATAGGGGAGAACTCGAGCAGTACTTC.

This clone was detected once. The V gene is TRBV5-1, the J gene TRBJ1-5; 7 bases are a match to TRBD1. This CDR3 comprises 14 residues. The V gene's germline CDR1 is SGHRS and CDR2 YFSETQ. Trimming cost V 3 bases and J 5 bases; bases outside gene matches: 5. The CDR3 spells CASSSGQPDQPQHF. The CDR3 DNA reads as TGCGCCAGCAGCTCGGGACAGCCGGATCAGCCCCAGCATTTT.

The sample holds one count of this clone. The rearrangement links TRBV2 to TRBJ2-5; D possibly matches TRBD1 or TRBD2 (5 bases each). This CDR3 has 13 amino acids. Germline V gene data show CDR1 as SNHLY and CDR2 as FYNNEI. Trimming took 2 bases from V and 9 from J, leaving 13 bases between them. CDR3 protein: CASSESGRGPQYF. For the CDR3, the DNA is TGTGCCAGCAGTGAAAGCGGCCGGGGCCCCCAGTACTTC.

Comment on this clone: Other nucleotide sequences from this sample produce the same CDR3. The chain couples TRBV27 to TRBJ2-7; 10 nucleotides match TRBD1. The CDR3 has 14 residues. Germline trimming cut 5 bases from V and 3 bases from J; bases unmatched to any gene: 4. Germline V CDR1 and CDR2: MNHEY, SMNVEV (reference sequence). The CDR3 coding sequence is TGTGCCAGCAGTAGCCGGGACAGGGGCTACGAGCAGTACTTC. Translating gives CASSSRDRGYEQYF.

The chain links TRBV18 to TRBJ1-2, with 7 nucleotides matching TRBD1. Germline V lookup: CDR1 KGHSH, CDR2 LQKENI. CDR3 length equals 16 residues. V gave up 2 bases and J gave up 4 bases; unmatched junction bases: 10. The CDR3 protein is CASSPERGGAFYGYTF. CDR3 in DNA: TGTGCCAGCTCACCAGAAAGAGGGGGCGCTTTCTATGGCTACACCTTC.

The CDR3 spells CASCSGTTYEQYF. DNA for the CDR3: TGTGCCAGTTGTAGCGGGACTACCTACGAGCAGTACTTC. The gene calls are TRBV6-5 and TRBJ2-7; 8 bases are shared with TRBD2. V shed 9 bases and J 2 bases; nucleotides not matched to a gene: 6. The CDR3 is made up of 13 amino acids. Germline V CDR1 and CDR2: MNHEY, SVGAGI.

On this clone itself: The same CDR3 is also encoded by other DNA sequences in this sample. The rearrangement joins TRBV5-4 to TRBJ2-1; 7 nucleotides match TRBD2. V shed 2 bases and J 7 bases; nucleotides not matched to a gene: 6. The CDR3 totals 14 residues. CDR1 and CDR2 from the germline V gene are SGHNT and YYREEE (reference sequence). The CDR3 here is CASSLGGRGNEQFF. The CDR3 DNA is TGTGCCAGCAGCTTAGGCGGGAGAGGGAATGAGCAGTTCTTC.

This clone was seen only a few times. Other DNA sequences from this sample encode an identical CDR3 as well. J is TRBJ1-1 and V is TRBV28; weak D call: TRBD1 (5 bases). This CDR3 has 14 residues. The germline CDR1 and CDR2 sequences are MDHEN and SYDVKM. Trimming stripped 4 bases from V and 4 bases from J, with 13 bases between. CDR3 sequence (DNA): TGTGCCAGCAGTTCACTAGGGGAGGGCACTGAAGCTTTCTTT. Amino acid sequence: CASSSLGEGTEAFF.

This clone was observed a handful of times. This chain links TRBV9 with TRBJ2-7; perhaps TRBD1 as D (6 bases). CDR1 and CDR2 (germline): SGDLS, YYNGEE. Deletions cut 1 base from V and 4 bases from J, with 15 bases between. The CDR3 length is 15 residues. The CDR3: CASSVSPGQQYEQYF. CDR3 DNA sequence: TGTGCCAGCAGCGTATCACCGGGACAACAATACGAGCAGTACTTC.

As regards this clone: Other DNA sequences in this sample translate to the same CDR3. The rearrangement links TRBV5-1 to TRBJ2-1; TRBD1 matches at 11 bases. J was trimmed by 2 bases and V by 2 bases; bases with no gene match: 3. The CDR3 sequence is 16 residues long. Per germline, CDR1 SGHRS and CDR2 YFSETQ. The CDR3: CASSLVGQGAYNEQFF. The DNA for the CDR3 is TGCGCCAGCAGCTTAGTGGGACAGGGGGCCTACAATGAGCAGTTCTTC.

This clone was seen more than once but under ten times. The rearrangement joins TRBV28 to TRBJ2-1; D is perhaps TRBD2 (6 bases). The germline V and J ends were trimmed by 6 bases and 7 bases, with 16 bases remaining between them. The germline V gene has CDR1 MDHEN and CDR2 SYDVKM. The CDR3 sequence is 14 residues long. This CDR3 is CASSRPGGVNEQFF. CDR3 DNA sequence: TGTGCCAGCAGCCGCCCCGGAGGGGTGAATGAGCAGTTCTTC.

On this clone: A much bigger clone sits one base away, suggesting this may be a read error. This specimen includes other DNA sequences encoding the same CDR3. This chain links TRBV7-6 with TRBJ2-5, with no clear D. Germline V gives CDR1 SGHVS, CDR2 FNYEAQ. V was cut by 0 bases and J by 5 bases, with 4 bases left in between. This CDR3 spans 12 amino acids. The CDR3 nucleotides read TGTGCCAGCAGCTTAGCGCGGGAGACCCAGTACTTC. Amino acids: CASSLARETQYF.

The rearrangement uses TRBV28 and TRBJ1-1, with no clear D. V lost 8 bases and J 7 bases, leaving 11 bases between the germline ends. Germline lookup yields CDR1 MDHEN and CDR2 SYDVKM. The CDR3 consists of 11 residues. This chain's CDR3 is CASLGRREAFF. For the CDR3, the DNA is TGTGCCAGCCTAGGCCGCCGTGAAGCTTTCTTT.

The chain carries TRBV6-1 and TRBJ1-1; a weak D match, TRBD1 (5 bases). CDR3 size: 14 residues. V was pared by 0 bases and J by 4 bases, with 9 bases between. CDR1 is MNHNS, CDR2 SASEGT, per germline. The CDR3 is CASSEAPGTTEAFF. As DNA, the CDR3 is TGTGCCAGCAGTGAAGCCCCCGGGACCACTGAAGCTTTCTTT.

The rearrangement uses TRBV9 and TRBJ2-7; the match to TRBD2 covers 7 bases. CDR1 is SGDLS and CDR2 is YYNGEE in the germline V gene. This CDR3 has 14 amino acids. The ends lost 4 bases at V and 4 bases at J; junction bases unmatched: 8. The CDR3 DNA follows: TGTGCCAGCAGCCCAGACGGGGGGAGTTACGAGCAGTACTTC. This translates into CASSPDGGSYEQYF.

The chain has TRBV4-2 and TRBJ1-2, with D uncertain. The CDR3 has 14 residues. Germline CDR1 and CDR2: LGHNA and YNFKEQ. The V end was cut by 1 base, the J end by 8 bases, with 14 bases between. The DNA of the CDR3 is TGTGCCAGCAGCCAAGTATGGGGTTTAAGAGGCTACACCTTC. Translation: CASSQVWGLRGYTF.

Concerning this clone: A far larger clone is off by one base, so a read error is likely. The same CDR3 is also encoded by other DNA sequences in this sample. The chain is built from TRBV27 and TRBJ2-7; 8 bases are a match to TRBD1. The germline V gene encodes CDR1 MNHEY and CDR2 SMNVEV (reference sequence). The CDR3 runs 15 residues. CDR3 sequence: CASSFVGQGSYEQYF. In nucleotides, the CDR3 is TGCGCCAGCAGTTTCGTCGGACAGGGAAGCTACGAGCAGTACTTC.

This sequence joins TRBV7-3 and TRBJ2-1; the D is unclear. Deletions cut 3 bases from V and 10 bases from J, with 4 bases between. Per the germline V gene, CDR1 is SGHTA and CDR2 is FQGTGA. The CDR3 has 10 amino acids. Here the CDR3 DNA reads TGTGCCAGCAGCTTCTGCGAGCAGTTCTTC. Encoded protein: CASSFCEQFF.

The chain employs TRBV18 and TRBJ1-1; TRBD1 matches at 7 bases. CDR3 length: 15 amino acids. Per the germline V gene, CDR1 is KGHSH and CDR2 is LQKENI. Losses at the gene ends were 0 bases for V and 6 bases for J; bases not matched to a gene: 7. CDR3 nucleotides: TGTGCCAGCTCACCACCGTGGGGGACAGAGGCTGAAGCTTTCTTT. Residues: CASSPPWGTEAEAFF.

The rearrangement uses TRBV5-6 and TRBJ2-7; 7 nucleotides align to TRBD1. The V gene's germline CDR1 is SGHDT and CDR2 YYEEEE. CDR3 size: 15 residues. The ends lost 0 bases at V and 4 bases at J; junction bases unmatched: 7. The CDR3 region has the DNA TGTGCCAGCAGCTTGGCGGGACAGCTCTCTTACGAGCAGTACTTC. Its protein is CASSLAGQLSYEQYF.

The chain uses TRBV28 and TRBJ1-5; weak D call: TRBD1 (6 bases). Trimming left V 1 base short and J 6 bases short, with 13 bases between. The CDR3 consists of 15 residues. The V gene's germline CDR1 is MDHEN and CDR2 SYDVKM. CDR3 loop: CASSLSPGEAQPQHF. The CDR3 DNA reads as TGTGCCAGCAGTTTATCCCCAGGGGAGGCTCAGCCCCAGCATTTT.

The chain combines TRBV11-2 with TRBJ2-1, with 10 bases matching TRBD2. Trimming removed 4 bases from V and 3 bases from J; junction bases left unmatched: 6. CDR1 and CDR2 from the germline V gene are SGHAT and FQNNGV. This CDR3 contains 16 residues. This CDR3 is CASSSLASGGYNEQFF. CDR3 DNA: TGTGCCAGCAGCTCCCTCGCTAGCGGGGGCTACAATGAGCAGTTCTTC.

The V call is TRBV5-6, the J call TRBJ2-3; D gene unclear. V shed 4 bases and J shed 2 bases, with 23 bases lying between them. Germline CDR1 reads SGHDT; CDR2 reads YYEEEE. The CDR3 is made up of 18 amino acids. The CDR3 is CASSTPAGWGRDTDTQYF. CDR3 nucleotide sequence: TGTGCCAGCAGCACTCCCGCAGGTTGGGGAAGGGACACAGATACGCAGTATTTT.

A few counts support this clone. The chain uses TRBV4-3 and TRBJ2-1, with 11 nucleotides matching TRBD2. Germline V CDR1 and CDR2: LGHNA, YSLEER. There are 17 residues in the CDR3. V was clipped by 2 bases and J by 3 bases; unmatched bases: 6. This CDR3 is CASSQSTTSGGYNEQFF. Written as DNA, the CDR3 is TGCGCCAGCAGCCAATCAACAACTAGCGGGGGCTACAATGAGCAGTTCTTC.